This T cell receptor (beta chain) came from a study of CD8 T cells in Susac syndrome. CDR3 length: 15 amino acids. Deletions cut 2 bases from V and 4 bases from J, with 12 bases between. The germline V gene has CDR1 MNHEY and CDR2 SVGEGT. The count of this clonotype is one. Its antigen is undetermined. Reverse transcription of about 0.5 to 1 ug RNA used random hexamers. TCRdb analysed the immunoSEQ multiplex PCR reads with MiXCR anew, one entry per CDR3 protein. Among about 170,000 distinct CDR3 sequences listed, around 93% were seen once. Study findings and constraints: A relatively small number of individuals underwent TCR sequencing and HLA analysis.

The sequenced sample was CD4+ T cells from PBMCs. The chain couples TRBV6-2 or TRBV6-3 to TRBJ2-1; tentatively, D is TRBD2 (6 bases). The TCR was taken from a human donor with multiple sclerosis. In nucleotides, the CDR3 is TGTGCCAGCAGTTACCAGGTAGCGGAATACAATGAGCAGTTCTTC. Protein sequence: CASSYQVAEYNEQFF.